These 13 T cell receptor beta chains originate from one sample sequenced in a study of type 1 regulatory T cells. TCRdb fed the reads into MiXCR, producing one record per CDR3 protein. The table has some 100,000 distinct CDR3 sequences, roughly 28% seen once; the top ten hold around 2.2%. The sample consisted of CD4+ T cells, either the whole sample or a sorted fraction (not recorded which). These receptors were obtained from a human donor in good health.

This clonotype was observed a few times. The J gene is TRBJ2-6, the V gene TRBV4-1; 9 nucleotides align to TRBD1. J lost 0 bases, V lost 9 bases, and 3 bases had no gene match. This CDR3 has 15 amino acids. The germline gives CDR1 MGHRA, CDR2 YSYEKL. CDR3 in amino acids: CASRDRDSGANVLTF. CDR3 nucleotide sequence: TGCGCCAGTCGGGACAGGGACTCTGGGGCCAACGTCCTGACTTTC.

This clonotype was counted between two and nine times. This chain links TRBV2 with TRBJ2-2, with 8 bases that match TRBD1. Per the germline V gene, CDR1 is SNHLY and CDR2 is FYNNEI. The V gene end was trimmed by 2 bases and the J gene end by 1 base; junction bases not matched to a gene: 3. CDR3 length: 16 residues. CDR3 DNA sequence: TGTGCCAGCAGTGAACAGGGGGCGATGAACACCGGGGAGCTGTTTTTT. Translated, it gives CASSEQGAMNTGELFF.

In its sample, this clonotype was seen a few times. This rearrangement joins TRBV20-1 to TRBJ2-1; 8 bases agree with TRBD2. This CDR3 comprises 14 residues. CDR1 is DFQATT, CDR2 SNEGSKA, per germline (reference sequence). V lost 5 bases and J lost 7; bases outside the gene matches: 10. The CDR3 here is CSAPQLGLVNEQFF. The CDR3 nucleotides are TGCAGTGCTCCACAGTTGGGACTAGTGAATGAGCAGTTCTTC.

This clonotype was recorded a few times. Here the CDR3 reads CASSEYISGINGVSETQYF. Here the CDR3 DNA reads TGTGCCAGCAGTGAATATATAAGCGGGATTAATGGAGTTTCGGAGACCCAGTACTTC. This chain uses TRBV6-1 with TRBJ2-5; 7 bases line up with TRBD2. V shed 2 bases, J shed 5 bases, and the junction held 20 bases outside the gene matches. The CDR3 consists of 19 residues. CDR1 is MNHNS, CDR2 SASEGT, per germline.

The genes are TRBV2 and TRBJ2-3; maybe TRBD1 (5 bases). CDR3 size: 15 residues. CDR1 is SNHLY and CDR2 is FYNNEI in the germline V gene. V lost 1 base to trimming and J lost 1 base, with 9 bases between them. CDR3 amino acids: CASSEGGPGTDTQYF. The CDR3 DNA reads as TGTGCCAGCAGTGAAGGGGGCCCCGGCACAGATACGCAGTATTTT.

V usage is TRBV7-2 and J usage is TRBJ2-7; possible D gene TRBD1, 7 bases. This CDR3 contains 14 residues. Germline CDR1 is SGHTA and CDR2 is FQGNSA. Trimming removed 5 bases from V and 6 bases from J, with 17 bases in between. The CDR3: CASSRGTVSAEQYF. CDR3 nucleotide sequence: TGTGCCAGCAGCCGGGGGACAGTATCCGCCGAGCAGTACTTC.

The chain recombines TRBV7-8 with TRBJ2-2; 13 nucleotides align to TRBD2. The V gene end was trimmed by 2 bases and the J gene end by 4 bases; junction bases not matched to a gene: 4. Germline V gene data show CDR1 as SGHVS and CDR2 as FQNEAQ. CDR3 length: 17 residues. CDR3 in amino acids: CASSLIGLAGVTGELFF. CDR3 in DNA: TGTGCCAGCAGCTTAATCGGACTAGCGGGAGTCACCGGGGAGCTGTTTTTT.

This chain uses TRBV9 with TRBJ1-2; TRBD1 matches at 8 bases. The CDR3 extends over 14 amino acids. Germline V gives CDR1 SGDLS, CDR2 YYNGEE. J gave up 5 bases and V 6 bases, and 9 bases lay outside the gene matches. This CDR3 is CASTRDRTTYGYTF. Written as DNA, the CDR3 is TGTGCCAGCACCAGGGACAGGACAACTTATGGCTACACCTTC.

This clonotype was picked up a small number of times. The chain uses TRBV7-2 and TRBJ1-5; D unclear. CDR3 length equals 14 residues. Looked up from germline, CDR1 is SGHTA and CDR2 is FQGNSA. The V and J ends lost 6 bases and 4 bases respectively, with 13 bases between them. The CDR3, as DNA: TGTGCCAGCAGTCCGGACCTCGAAAATCAGCCCCAGCATTTT. Residues: CASSPDLENQPQHF.

At least ten counts were recorded for this clonotype. The J gene is TRBJ2-5, the V gene TRBV10-3; no reliable D call. The germline V gene encodes CDR1 ENHRY and CDR2 SYGVKD. Trimming removed 0 bases at V and 2 bases at J, with 7 bases between. The CDR3 extends over 14 amino acids. CDR3 sequence reads: CAISESALQETQYF. The DNA of the CDR3 is TGTGCCATCAGTGAGTCGGCACTTCAAGAGACCCAGTACTTC.

The rearrangement uses TRBV7-9 and TRBJ2-7, with D unclear. The CDR3 consists of 15 residues. The germline V and J ends were trimmed by 2 bases and 0 bases, with 11 bases remaining between them. Germline CDR1 reads SEHNR; CDR2 reads FQNEAQ (reference sequence). The CDR3 DNA is TGTGCCAGCAGCTTAACTGGATTGAGCTCCTACGAGCAGTACTTC. It translates to CASSLTGLSSYEQYF.

This sequence joins TRBV12-3 or TRBV12-4 and TRBJ1-6, with 7 bases aligning to TRBD1. V lost 3 bases and J lost 5; bases outside the gene matches: 1. The CDR3 runs to 14 residues. CDR3 loop: CASSFGQDNSPLHF. CDR3 DNA sequence: TGTGCCAGCAGTTTCGGACAGGATAATTCACCCCTCCACTTT.

In its sample, this clonotype was seen a few times. The DNA for the CDR3 is TGCAGTGCTAGAGATCCGACGGGCAACAATGAGCAGTTCTTC. It codes for CSARDPTGNNEQFF. V gene TRBV20-1 combines with J gene TRBJ2-1; D is undetermined. CDR3 size: 14 residues. With 0 bases removed from V and 5 bases from J, the gap between germline ends came to 11 bases. Germline CDR1 DFQATT, CDR2 SNEGSKA (reference sequence).